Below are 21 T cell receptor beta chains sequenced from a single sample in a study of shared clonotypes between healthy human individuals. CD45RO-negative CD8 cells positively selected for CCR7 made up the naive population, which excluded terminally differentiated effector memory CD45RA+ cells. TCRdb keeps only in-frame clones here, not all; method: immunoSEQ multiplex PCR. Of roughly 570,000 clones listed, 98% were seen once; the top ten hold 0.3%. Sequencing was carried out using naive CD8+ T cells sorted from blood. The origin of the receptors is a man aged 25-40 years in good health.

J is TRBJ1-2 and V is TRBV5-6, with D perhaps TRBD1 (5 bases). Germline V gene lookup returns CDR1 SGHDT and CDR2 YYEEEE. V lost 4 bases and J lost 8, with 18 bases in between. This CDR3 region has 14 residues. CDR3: CASSPGTLDRGYTF. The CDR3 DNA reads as TGTGCCAGCAGCCCCGGGACTCTGGACCGCGGCTACACCTTC.

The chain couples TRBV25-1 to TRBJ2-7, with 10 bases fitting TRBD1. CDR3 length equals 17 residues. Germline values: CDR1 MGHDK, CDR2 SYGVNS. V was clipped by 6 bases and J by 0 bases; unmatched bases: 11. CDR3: CASSFNPGTGVSYEQYF. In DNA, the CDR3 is TGTGCCAGCAGCTTCAATCCCGGGACAGGGGTCTCCTACGAGCAGTACTTC.

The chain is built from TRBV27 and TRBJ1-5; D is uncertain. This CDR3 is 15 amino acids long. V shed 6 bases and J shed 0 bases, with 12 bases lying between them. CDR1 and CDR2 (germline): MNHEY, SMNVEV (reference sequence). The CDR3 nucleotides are TGTGCCAGCAGCCTGATTTGGGATAGCAATCAGCCCCAGCATTTT. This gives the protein CASSLIWDSNQPQHF.

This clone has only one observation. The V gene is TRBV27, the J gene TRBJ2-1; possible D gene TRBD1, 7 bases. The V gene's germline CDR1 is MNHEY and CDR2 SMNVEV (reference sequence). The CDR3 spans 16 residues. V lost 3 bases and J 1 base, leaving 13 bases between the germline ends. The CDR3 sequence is CASSLVRGASYNEQFF. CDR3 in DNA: TGTGCCAGCAGTTTGGTCAGGGGGGCTTCCTACAATGAGCAGTTCTTC.

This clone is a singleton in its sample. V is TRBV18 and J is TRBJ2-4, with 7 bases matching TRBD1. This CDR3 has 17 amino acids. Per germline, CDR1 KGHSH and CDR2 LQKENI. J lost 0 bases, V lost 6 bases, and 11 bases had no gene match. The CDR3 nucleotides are TGTGCCAGCTCCTTGAGGGACAGTGTACTAGCCAAAAACATTCAGTACTTC. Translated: CASSLRDSVLAKNIQYF. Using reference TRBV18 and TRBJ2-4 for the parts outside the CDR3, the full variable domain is NAGVMQNPRHLVRRRGQEARLRCSPMKGHSHVYWYRQLPEEGLKFMVYLQKENIIDESGMPKERFSAEFPKEGPSILRIQQVVRGDSAAYFCASSLRDSVLAKNIQYFGAGTRLSVL.

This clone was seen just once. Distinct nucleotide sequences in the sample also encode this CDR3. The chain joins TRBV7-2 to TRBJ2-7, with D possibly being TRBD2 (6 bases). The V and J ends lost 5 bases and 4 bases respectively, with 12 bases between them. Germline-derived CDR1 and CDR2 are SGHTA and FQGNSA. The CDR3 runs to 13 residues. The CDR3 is CASSPGLSYEQYF. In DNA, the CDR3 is TGTGCCAGCAGCCCGGGACTGTCTTACGAGCAGTACTTC.

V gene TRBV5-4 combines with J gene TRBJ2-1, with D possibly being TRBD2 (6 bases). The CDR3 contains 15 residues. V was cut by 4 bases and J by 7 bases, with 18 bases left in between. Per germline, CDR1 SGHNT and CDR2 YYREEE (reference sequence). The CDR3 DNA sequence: TGTGCCAGCAGCACCGATCTGAGTGCGGGGAATGAGCAGTTCTTC. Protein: CASSTDLSAGNEQFF.

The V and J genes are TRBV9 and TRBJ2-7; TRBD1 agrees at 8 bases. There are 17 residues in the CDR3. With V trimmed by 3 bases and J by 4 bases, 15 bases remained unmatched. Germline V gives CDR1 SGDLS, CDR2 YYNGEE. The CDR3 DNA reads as TGTGCCAGCAGCGATCCGGGGCAGGGGGCTGCAGTGTACGAGCAGTACTTC. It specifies CASSDPGQGAAVYEQYF.

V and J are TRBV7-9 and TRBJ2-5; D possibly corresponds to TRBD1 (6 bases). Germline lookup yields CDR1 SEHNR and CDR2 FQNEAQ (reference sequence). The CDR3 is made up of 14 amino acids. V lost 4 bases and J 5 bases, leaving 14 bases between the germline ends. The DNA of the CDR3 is TGTGCCAGCAGCTGGGACAACAATCTGGAGACCCAGTACTTC. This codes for CASSWDNNLETQYF.

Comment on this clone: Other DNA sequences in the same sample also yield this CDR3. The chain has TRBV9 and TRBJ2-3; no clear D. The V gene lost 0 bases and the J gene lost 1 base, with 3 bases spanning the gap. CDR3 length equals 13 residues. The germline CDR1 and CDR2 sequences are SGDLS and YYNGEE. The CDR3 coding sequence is TGTGCCAGCAGCGTAGAAGGCACAGATACGCAGTATTTT. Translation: CASSVEGTDTQYF.

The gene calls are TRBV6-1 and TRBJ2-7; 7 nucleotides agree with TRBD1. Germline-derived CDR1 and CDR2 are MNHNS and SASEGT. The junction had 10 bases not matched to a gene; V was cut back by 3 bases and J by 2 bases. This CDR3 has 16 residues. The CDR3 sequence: CASSDKTGTDPYEQYF. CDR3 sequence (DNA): TGTGCCAGCAGTGACAAGACCGGGACAGATCCCTACGAGCAGTACTTC.

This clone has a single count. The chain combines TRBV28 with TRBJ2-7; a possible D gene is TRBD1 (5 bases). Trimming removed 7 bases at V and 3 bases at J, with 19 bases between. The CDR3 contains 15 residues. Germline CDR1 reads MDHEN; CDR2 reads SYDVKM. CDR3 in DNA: TGTGCCAGCACCTCCAGAATCCATCAGGGCTACGAGCAGTACTTC. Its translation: CASTSRIHQGYEQYF.

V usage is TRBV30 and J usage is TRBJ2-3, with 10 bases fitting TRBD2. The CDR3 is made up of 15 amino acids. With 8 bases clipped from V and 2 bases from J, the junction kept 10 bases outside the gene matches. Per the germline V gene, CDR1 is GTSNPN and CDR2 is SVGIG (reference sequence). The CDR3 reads CAGELAGLYTDTQYF. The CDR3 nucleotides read TGTGCCGGAGAACTAGCGGGACTTTACACAGATACGCAGTATTTT.

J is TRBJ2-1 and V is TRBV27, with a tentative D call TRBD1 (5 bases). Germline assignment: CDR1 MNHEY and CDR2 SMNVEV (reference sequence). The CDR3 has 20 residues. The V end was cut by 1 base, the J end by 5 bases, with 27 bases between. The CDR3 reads CASSLWNIYKTGSSNNEQFF. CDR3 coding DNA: TGTGCCAGCAGTTTATGGAACATCTATAAAACAGGTAGTTCAAACAATGAGCAGTTCTTC.

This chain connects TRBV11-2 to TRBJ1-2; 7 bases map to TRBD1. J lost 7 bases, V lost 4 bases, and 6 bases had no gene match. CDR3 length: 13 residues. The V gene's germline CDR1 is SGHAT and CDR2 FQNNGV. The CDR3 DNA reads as TGTGCCAGCAGCTCTCTACAGGGGCCTGGCTACACCTTC. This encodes CASSSLQGPGYTF.

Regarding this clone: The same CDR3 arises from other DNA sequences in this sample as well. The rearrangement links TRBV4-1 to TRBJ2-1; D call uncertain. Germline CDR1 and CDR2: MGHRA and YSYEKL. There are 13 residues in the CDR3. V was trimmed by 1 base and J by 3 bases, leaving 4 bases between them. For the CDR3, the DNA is TGCGCCAGCAGCCAAGGACTCTACAATGAGCAGTTCTTC. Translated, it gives CASSQGLYNEQFF.

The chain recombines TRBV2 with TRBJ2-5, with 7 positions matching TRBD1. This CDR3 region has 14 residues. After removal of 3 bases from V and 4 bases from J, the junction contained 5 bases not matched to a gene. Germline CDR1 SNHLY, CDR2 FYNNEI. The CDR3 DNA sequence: TGTGCCAGCAGTGACTCGACAGGGTCAGAGACCCAGTACTTC. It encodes CASSDSTGSETQYF.

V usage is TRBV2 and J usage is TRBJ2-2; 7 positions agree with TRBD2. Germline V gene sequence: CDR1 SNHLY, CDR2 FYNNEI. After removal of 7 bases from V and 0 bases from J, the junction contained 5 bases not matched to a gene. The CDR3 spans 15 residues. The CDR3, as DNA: TGTGCCAGCACCCGAGGGACTACGAACACCGGGGAGCTGTTTTTT. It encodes CASTRGTTNTGELFF.

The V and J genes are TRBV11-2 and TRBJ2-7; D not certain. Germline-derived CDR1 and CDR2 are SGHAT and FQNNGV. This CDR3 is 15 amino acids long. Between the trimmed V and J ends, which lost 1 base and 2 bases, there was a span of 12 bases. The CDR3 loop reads CASSLATRPTYEQYF. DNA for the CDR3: TGTGCCAGCAGCTTAGCAACCAGGCCTACCTACGAGCAGTACTTC.

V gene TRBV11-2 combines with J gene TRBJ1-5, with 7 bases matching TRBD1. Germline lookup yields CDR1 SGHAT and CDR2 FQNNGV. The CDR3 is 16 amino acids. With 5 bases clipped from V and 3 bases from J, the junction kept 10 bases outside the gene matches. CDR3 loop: CASSPGQRLINQPQHF. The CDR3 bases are TGTGCCAGCAGCCCGGGACAGAGGTTGATCAATCAGCCCCAGCATTTT.

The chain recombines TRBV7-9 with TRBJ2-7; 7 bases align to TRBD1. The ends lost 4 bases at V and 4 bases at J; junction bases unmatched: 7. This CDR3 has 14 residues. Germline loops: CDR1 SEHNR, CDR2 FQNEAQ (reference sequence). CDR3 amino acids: CASSSSDREYEQYF. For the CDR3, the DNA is TGTGCCAGCAGCTCCTCCGACAGGGAGTACGAGCAGTACTTC.